This is a list of T cell receptor beta chains from one sample in a study of shared clonotypes between healthy human individuals. The protocol was immunoSEQ multiplex PCR, while the TCRdb copy is restricted to in-frame clones and leaves out a portion. The table includes approximately 100,000 clones, roughly 70% detected once. Sequencing was performed on memory CD8+ T cells sorted from blood. These receptors all stem from a woman in her thirties in good health. The CDR3 runs from the conserved cysteine through the conserved F or W. D genes are given only for firm matches. Size is omitted from some rows. Given values are once, few, many or a class for expanded clones.

J: TRBJ2-2; D: .; size: .; V: TRBV14; CDR3: CASSQVPAVTGGELFF; DNA: TGTGCCAGCAGCCAAGTACCGGCAGTAACAGGCGGGGAGCTGTTTTTT
J: TRBJ2-1; D: TRBD2; size: .; V: TRBV28; CDR3: CASRTPGGGDYNEQFF; DNA: TGTGCCAGCAGGACCCCGGGAGGGGGAGATTACAATGAGCAGTTCTTC
J: TRBJ2-2; D: TRBD2; size: .; V: TRBV7-8; CDR3: CASSLSGLASNTGELFF; DNA: TGTGCCAGCAGCTTATCGGGACTAGCGTCGAACACCGGGGAGCTGTTTTTT
J: TRBJ2-7; D: TRBD2; size: .; V: TRBV9; CDR3: CASSILGLAGDEQYF; DNA: TGTGCCAGCAGCATCCTGGGGCTAGCGGGAGACGAGCAGTACTTC
J: TRBJ2-7; D: .; size: .; V: TRBV7-7; CDR3: CASSLRRGPLYEQYF; DNA: TGTGCCAGCAGCTTACGCAGGGGCCCCCTTTACGAGCAGTACTTC
J: TRBJ2-2; D: .; size: few; V: TRBV10-3; CDR3: CAISPNTGELFF; DNA: TGTGCCATCAGCCCGAACACCGGGGAGCTGTTTTTT
J: TRBJ1-1; D: .; size: .; V: TRBV13; CDR3: CASSWNDGQPTEAFF; DNA: TGTGCCAGCAGCTGGAACGACGGCCAGCCCACTGAAGCTTTCTTT
J: TRBJ2-2; D: .; size: .; V: TRBV4-1; CDR3: CASSPRLVMVTGELFF; DNA: TGCGCCAGCAGCCCGAGACTAGTTATGGTGACCGGGGAGCTGTTTTTT
J: TRBJ2-3; D: TRBD2; size: .; V: TRBV7-9; CDR3: CASSPPFRLAGADTQYF; DNA: TGTGCCAGCAGCCCCCCGTTTAGGCTAGCGGGAGCAGATACGCAGTATTTT
J: TRBJ1-1; D: .; size: .; V: TRBV20-1; CDR3: CSAWLTFF; DNA: TGCAGTGCTTGGTTGACTTTCTTT
J: TRBJ1-2; D: .; size: .; V: TRBV20-1; CDR3: CSAKSYGYTF; DNA: TGCAGTGCTAAGAGTTATGGCTACACCTTC
J: TRBJ1-2; D: .; size: .; V: TRBV7-6; CDR3: CASSPGNNYGYTF; DNA: TGTGCCAGCAGCCCGGGTAATAACTATGGCTACACCTTC
J: TRBJ2-4; D: TRBD2; size: .; V: TRBV4-1; CDR3: CASSQTAGTSGNIQYF; DNA: TGCGCCAGCAGCCAAACCGCCGGGACTAGTGGGAACATTCAGTACTTC
J: TRBJ2-7; D: .; size: .; V: TRBV27; CDR3: CASSLWEFSHEQYF; DNA: TGTGCCAGCAGTTTATGGGAGTTCAGTCACGAGCAGTACTTC